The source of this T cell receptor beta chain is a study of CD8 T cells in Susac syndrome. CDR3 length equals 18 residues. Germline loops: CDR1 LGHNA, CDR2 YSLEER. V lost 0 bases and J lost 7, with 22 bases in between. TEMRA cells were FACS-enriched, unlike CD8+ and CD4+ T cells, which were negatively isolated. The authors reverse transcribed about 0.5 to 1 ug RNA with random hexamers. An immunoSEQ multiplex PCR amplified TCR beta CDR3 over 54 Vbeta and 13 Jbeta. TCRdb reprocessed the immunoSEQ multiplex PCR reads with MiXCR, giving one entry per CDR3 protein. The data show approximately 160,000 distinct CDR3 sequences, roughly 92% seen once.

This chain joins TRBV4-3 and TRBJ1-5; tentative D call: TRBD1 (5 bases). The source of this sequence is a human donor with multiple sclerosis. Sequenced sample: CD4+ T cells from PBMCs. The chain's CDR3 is CASSQEWVGGARGQPQHF. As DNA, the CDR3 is TGCGCCAGCAGCCAAGAGTGGGTAGGAGGGGCGCGGGGGCAGCCCCAGCATTTT.